The 9 T cell receptor beta chains reported below all come from one sample, sequenced in a study of T cells in Graves' hyperthyroidism and ophthalmopathy (dated by TCRdb to about 2019). To prepare the library, multiplex PCR was applied. Sequencing was carried out with an Illumina HiSeq 2000. The TCR beta CDR3 regions were amplified from RNA transcripts. For the first round of RT-PCR on the TCR CDR3, the HTBI primer set was used together with the Qiagen OneStep RT-PCR kit. TCRdb applied fastp at Q25 and MiXCR to the public reads, then kept only in-frame beta chains. Rows are combined by CDR3 protein, so each entry shows the most common genes and DNA. The sample table records almost 500,000 distinct CDR3 sequences; about 20% of these occur just once. Around 50% of the sample is taken by the ten largest. The sequencing input was blood. The receptors stem from a woman in her 70s with Graves' ophthalmopathy.

This clonotype was observed a handful of times. CDR3 nucleotide sequence: TGTGCCAGCAGTTTATTCCCCCGGACTAGCGGGAGTAGAGATACGCAGTATTTT. Protein sequence: CASSLFPRTSGSRDTQYF. V usage is TRBV27 and J usage is TRBJ2-3; 13 positions agree with TRBD2. The germline CDR1 and CDR2 sequences are MNHEY and SMNVEV (reference sequence). The CDR3 extends over 18 amino acids. J lost 5 bases, V lost 1 base, and 9 bases had no gene match.

This clonotype was detected only a few times. The V call is TRBV2, the J call TRBJ2-5; possibly TRBD1 for D (6 bases). Germline assignment: CDR1 SNHLY and CDR2 FYNNEI. The CDR3 consists of 14 residues. V gave up 9 bases and J gave up 1 base, with 15 bases separating them. The CDR3 here is CASRLDRSQETQYF. In nucleotides, the CDR3 is TGTGCCAGTCGGCTCGACAGGAGCCAAGAGACCCAGTACTTC. Variable domain in full (rest from reference TRBV2 and TRBJ2-5): EPEVTQTPSHQVTQMGQEVILRCVPISNHLYFYWYRQILGQKVEFLVSFYNNEISEKSEIFDDQFSVERPDGSNFTLKIRSTKLEDSAMYFCASRLDRSQETQYFGPGTRLLVL.

A few counts support this clonotype. The CDR3 nucleotides read TGCGCCAGCAGCTTGGCTCCTATAAGCACAGATACGCAGTATTTT. Encoded protein: CASSLAPISTDTQYF. The chain links TRBV5-1 to TRBJ2-3; D uncertain. Germline-derived CDR1 and CDR2 are SGHRS and YFSETQ. Trimming shortened V by 0 bases and J by 0 bases, and 8 bases separated the two germline ends. This CDR3 region has 15 residues.

This rearrangement joins TRBV20-1 to TRBJ1-2, with D unresolved. There are 13 residues in the CDR3. Trimming shortened V by 6 bases and J by 2 bases, and 13 bases separated the two germline ends. Germline values: CDR1 DFQATT, CDR2 SNEGSKA (reference sequence). The CDR3 loop is CSAPLENNYGYTF. For the CDR3, the DNA is TGCAGTGCCCCCTTAGAGAACAACTATGGCTACACCTTC.

This clonotype has just a few counts. The CDR3 DNA reads as TGTGCCAGCAGCCTCTTGCCTGGTCGGCGTTGGGGACAGAGAAACAATGAGCAGTTCTTC. Translating gives CASSLLPGRRWGQRNNEQFF. V and J are TRBV7-2 and TRBJ2-1; 7 positions match TRBD1. This CDR3 has 20 amino acids. Germline values: CDR1 SGHTA, CDR2 FQGNSA. The ends lost 5 bases at V and 5 bases at J; junction bases unmatched: 24.

This rearrangement joins TRBV10-3 to TRBJ2-5; 8 nucleotides align to TRBD1. The V gene end was trimmed by 2 bases and the J gene end by 2 bases; junction bases not matched to a gene: 4. Germline V CDR1 and CDR2: ENHRY, SYGVKD. The CDR3 is made up of 15 amino acids. The CDR3 loop reads CAISEAGTGQETQYF. DNA of the CDR3: TGTGCCATCAGTGAGGCCGGGACAGGTCAAGAGACCCAGTACTTC.

This clonotype has a count of ten or more. This chain links TRBV12-3 or TRBV12-4 with TRBJ2-1; 9 nucleotides match TRBD2. Trimming removed 1 base from V and 1 base from J; junction bases left unmatched: 2. The CDR3 spans 16 residues. This chain's CDR3 is CASSLGAGGSYNEQFF. The CDR3 DNA follows: TGTGCCAGCAGTTTAGGAGCGGGAGGATCCTACAATGAGCAGTTCTTC.

V is TRBV10-1 and J is TRBJ2-3, with 9 bases identical to TRBD2. This CDR3 contains 16 residues. Germline assignment: CDR1 WNHNN and CDR2 SYGVQD (reference sequence). V was clipped by 6 bases and J by 4 bases; unmatched bases: 11. CDR3 in amino acids: CASSSRGTSPPDTQYF. DNA for the CDR3: TGCGCCAGCAGCTCCCGCGGGACTAGCCCCCCAGATACGCAGTATTTT.

This clonotype was recorded only once. The chain uses TRBV5-1 and TRBJ2-7; 9 positions match TRBD1. Per germline, CDR1 SGHRS and CDR2 YFSETQ. The CDR3 contains 14 residues. Trimming took 5 bases from V and 5 from J; bases not matched to a gene: 8. This CDR3 is CASRLGTGSHEQYF. For the CDR3, the DNA is TGCGCCAGCAGGCTCGGGACAGGGTCCCACGAGCAGTACTTC. The variable domain in full, completed from reference TRBV5-1 and TRBJ2-7, reads KAGVTQTPRYLIKTRGQQVTLSCSPISGHRSVSWYQQTPGQGLQFLFEYFSETQRNKGNFPGRFSGRQFSNSRSEMNVSTLELGDSALYLCASRLGTGSHEQYFGPGTRLTVT.